The rows below give T cell receptor beta chains drawn from one sample of a study of regulatory T cells in long-lasting Graves disease. TCRdb re-derived calls from the multiplex PCR reads in MiXCR, one entry per CDR3 protein. The sample lists about 440,000 distinct CDR3 sequences; around 17% were seen once. These data also formed part of another study, on T cells in Graves' hyperthyroidism and ophthalmopathy.

Material: peripheral blood mononuclear cells (PBMCs), obtained at new diagnosis, from a patient treated with antithyroid drugs. These receptors all stem from a young woman with Graves disease. The CDR3 runs from the conserved cysteine through the conserved F or W. A D gene is named only where the DNA matches it firmly. Expanded clones get a size class; other rows say once, few or many, or leave the size out.

>TRBV25-1|.|TRBJ2-1|.|14
TGTGCCAGCAGGGCACGCGCGGGTTTGAGGGAGCAGTTCTTC
CASRARAGLREQFF
>TRBV28|few|TRBJ2-2|.|14
TGTGCCAGCAGTTTATGGATGGGCACCGGGGAGCTGTTTTTT
CASSLWMGTGELFF
>TRBV7-6|many|TRBJ2-1|TRBD2|20
TGTGCCAGCAGCCTGGGACTAGCGGGAAGTTTCAACCCAAGGGAATATGAGCAGTTCTTC
CASSLGLAGSFNPREYEQFF
>TRBV24-1|few|TRBJ2-3|.|12
TGTGCCACCAGTGACCCTATGGGCCCGCAGTATTTT
CATSDPMGPQYF
>TRBV7-2|many|TRBJ2-3|.|12
TGTGCCAGCAGCCCCGCTATAGATACGCAGTATTTT
CASSPAIDTQYF
>TRBV7-8|many|TRBJ2-1|.|17
TGTGCCAGCAGCCCTCAGGGATGGCCTAGTATTAACAATGAGCAGTTCTTC
CASSPQGWPSINNEQFF
>TRBV12-3/TRBV12-4|many|TRBJ2-1|TRBD2|21
TGTGCCAGCAGTTTTGTTTCTTGGACTAGCGGGAGGGCTTTTTCCTACAATGAGCAGTTCTTC
CASSFVSWTSGRAFSYNEQFF
>TRBV5-4|many|TRBJ2-5|TRBD2|15
TGTGCCAGCAGCTTGGGCCGGGAGGGCCTAGAGACCCAGTACTTC
CASSLGREGLETQYF
>TRBV27|.|TRBJ2-1|.|15
TGTGCCAGCAGTTTAGAGATTACCCTGGGGGATGAGCAGTTCTTC
CASSLEITLGDEQFF
>TRBV5-1|few|TRBJ2-2|.|14
TGCGCCAGCAGCACCCAAACGAACACCGGGGAGCTGTTTTTT
CASSTQTNTGELFF
>TRBV28|.|TRBJ2-6|.|15
TGTGCCAGCAGGGCGATAGGTACTGGGGCCAACGTCCTGACTTTC
CASRAIGTGANVLTF
>TRBV2|many|TRBJ2-5|TRBD1|14
TGTGCCAGTGGAACCTGGGACAGACAAGAGACCCAGTACTTC
CASGTWDRQETQYF
>TRBV7-8|.|TRBJ2-1|TRBD2|16
TGTGCCAGCAGCCGAGGGACTAGCGCCTCCTACAATGAGCAGTTCTTC
CASSRGTSASYNEQFF
>TRBV6-1|many|TRBJ2-1|TRBD2|19
TGTGCCAGCAGTCTCCTCGGGACTAGCGGGAGAATGAGATACAATGAGCAGTTCTTC
CASSLLGTSGRMRYNEQFF
>TRBV13|many|TRBJ2-1|.|11
TGTGCCAGCAGTGGGGACAATGAGCAGTTCTTC
CASSGDNEQFF
>TRBV11-2|.|TRBJ2-3|.|17
TGTGCCAGCAGGTCAAGTTGGGGCAGGGGAAGCACAGATACGCAGTATTTT
CASRSSWGRGSTDTQYF
>TRBV5-1|few|TRBJ2-7|TRBD2|15
TGCGCCAGCAGCACAGGGACTAGCGGGAGTCTCGAGCAGTACTTC
CASSTGTSGSLEQYF
>TRBV6-1|many|TRBJ2-3|TRBD2|16
TGTGCCAGCAGTGGAGGACTAGCGGCTAGCACAGATACGCAGTATTTT
CASSGGLAASTDTQYF
>TRBV7-9|many|TRBJ2-1|TRBD2|17
TGTGCCAGCAGCTTTAGCGGGAGGGCGGGGACCTACAATGAGCAGTTCTTC
CASSFSGRAGTYNEQFF
>TRBV3-1|.|TRBJ1-2|.|12
TGTGTTGACCGTAGGGCAGATAAAGTCTACACCTTC
CVDRRADKVYTF
>TRBV3-1|many|TRBJ1-2|TRBD1|15
TGTGCCAGCAGCTTATGGACAGGGACGGACTATGGCTACACCTTC
CASSLWTGTDYGYTF
>TRBV2|.|TRBJ2-1|.|8
TGTGCCAGCAGTGATTGGTTCTTC
CASSDWFF
>TRBV12-3/TRBV12-4|.|TRBJ2-3|TRBD2|15
TGTGCCAGCAGCTTAAGCGGGATCCGAGGAGATACGCAGTATTTT
CASSLSGIRGDTQYF
>TRBV7-9|many|TRBJ1-2|.|13
TGTGCCAGCAGCTTAAGCACAGACCGGGGCTACACCTTC
CASSLSTDRGYTF
>TRBV29-1|many|TRBJ2-3|TRBD2|14
TGCAGCGTTGGGACTAGCGGGAGAAAAGATACGCAGTATTTT
CSVGTSGRKDTQYF
>TRBV29-1|many|TRBJ2-1|.|13
TGCAGCGTTGTGGACAGCCACTACAATGAGCAGTTCTTC
CSVVDSHYNEQFF
>TRBV30|.|TRBJ2-1|.|14
TGTGCCTGGAGTGTAGGGGGGGTAATGGGTGAGCAGTTCTTC
CAWSVGGVMGEQFF
>TRBV27|.|TRBJ2-3|.|15
TGTGCCAGCAGCATCAGGTGGACTAGCACAGATACGCAGTATTTT
CASSIRWTSTDTQYF
>TRBV28|many|TRBJ1-5|.|13
TGTGCCAGCACCTCCTGGAGGAATCAGCCCCAGCATTTT
CASTSWRNQPQHF
>TRBV25-1|few|TRBJ1-1|.|12
TGTGCCACCGGGGAAATGAACACTGAAGCTTTCTTT
CATGEMNTEAFF
>TRBV30|.|TRBJ1-1|TRBD1|16
TGTGCCTGGAGTGTATGGGGGACAGGGAACAACACTGAAGCTTTCTTT
CAWSVWGTGNNTEAFF
>TRBV25-1|.|TRBJ2-7|.|13
TGTGCCAGCCACTCAAGGGAACTCTACGAGCAGTACTTC
CASHSRELYEQYF
>TRBV11-2|many|TRBJ2-1|.|16
TGTGCCAGCAGCTTAGAGCTCCCACAATACTACAATGAGCAGTTCTTC
CASSLELPQYYNEQFF
>TRBV10-1|many|TRBJ2-7|.|14
TGCGCCAGCAGTGAGTCAGGGAGCGTCTACGAGCAGTACTTC
CASSESGSVYEQYF
>TRBV29-1|.|TRBJ1-2|.|12
TGCAGCGTTGTTGGCGTTAACTATGGCTACACCTTC
CSVVGVNYGYTF
>TRBV27|few|TRBJ1-2|TRBD1|16
TGTGCCAGCAGTCCAACAACAGGGGGCTGGGTCTATGGCTACACCTTC
CASSPTTGGWVYGYTF
>TRBV7-9|many|TRBJ2-5|TRBD2|16
TGTGCCAGCAGCTTACCGAGGATAGCGGGAGTTGAGACCCAGTACTTC
CASSLPRIAGVETQYF
>TRBV28|many|TRBJ1-2|.|12
TGTGCCAGCAGTTTGGCCGGGCATGGCTACACCTTC
CASSLAGHGYTF
>TRBV27|many|TRBJ2-7|.|14
TGTGCCAGCAGTTCCAACACGCGTGGGGCCGAGCAGTACTTC
CASSSNTRGAEQYF
>TRBV12-3/TRBV12-4|.|TRBJ2-3|.|17
TGTGCCAGCAGTTTGGCCCCCGGGGCATCCATCACAGATACGCAGTATTTT
CASSLAPGASITDTQYF
>TRBV10-3|many|TRBJ1-1|.|15
TGTGCCATCAGTGAACCCGGACAGACCAACACTGAAGCTTTCTTT
CAISEPGQTNTEAFF
>TRBV15|.|TRBJ2-3|TRBD2|17
TGTGCCACCAGCAGAGATGTGCTAGCGGGACGAGGAGATACGCAGTATTTT
CATSRDVLAGRGDTQYF
>TRBV10-3|.|TRBJ2-7|.|14
TGTGCCATCAGTGAGGCTAGCACCTCCTACGAGCAGTACTTC
CAISEASTSYEQYF
>TRBV2|.|TRBJ2-2|.|11
TGTGCCATCACATCCTACGGGGAGCTGTTTTTT
CAITSYGELFF
>TRBV5-6|.|TRBJ2-1|.|16
TGTGCCAGCAGCTTGGAGATGTCCTTCGCCTACAATGAGCAGTTCTTC
CASSLEMSFAYNEQFF
>TRBV30|many|TRBJ1-2|.|14
TGTGCCTGGAGTGTAGGCCCCAACAACTATGGCTACACCTTC
CAWSVGPNNYGYTF
>TRBV14|many|TRBJ2-3|TRBD2|20
TGTGCCAGCAGCCCGACCCAAGGACTAGCGGGAGATGGTAGTTCAGATACGCAGTATTTT
CASSPTQGLAGDGSSDTQYF
>TRBV6-1|.|TRBJ2-5|TRBD1|13
TGTGCCAGCAGAGATACAGGGGGGAAGACCCAGTACTTC
CASRDTGGKTQYF
>TRBV9|many|TRBJ2-5|TRBD2|16
TGTGCCAGCAGCGTGACTAGCGGGAGAACTGGGGAGACCCAGTACTTC
CASSVTSGRTGETQYF
>TRBV3-1|few|TRBJ2-1|TRBD2|16
TGTGCCAGCAGCCCCCTTAGCGGGAGGGTTTACAATGAGCAGTTCTTC
CASSPLSGRVYNEQFF
>TRBV24-1|many|TRBJ2-5|.|15
TGTGCCACCAGTGATTTCTGGAGAGATGACGTGACCCAGTACTTC
CATSDFWRDDVTQYF
>TRBV28|many|TRBJ2-3|.|13
TGTGCCAGCGCCGGGCAGAACACAGATACGCAGTATTTT
CASAGQNTDTQYF
>TRBV28|.|TRBJ1-1|.|12
TGTGCCAGCAGTTTAAGGGCCACTGAAGCTTTCTTT
CASSLRATEAFF
>TRBV2|.|TRBJ2-6|TRBD2|17
TGTGCCAGCTTGCGGGAGGGTCGTACTGCTGGGGCCAACGTCCTGACTTTC
CASLREGRTAGANVLTF
>TRBV27|many|TRBJ2-3|TRBD1|13
TGTGCCAGCAGGGGGACAGGGAGGGATACGCAGTATTTT
CASRGTGRDTQYF